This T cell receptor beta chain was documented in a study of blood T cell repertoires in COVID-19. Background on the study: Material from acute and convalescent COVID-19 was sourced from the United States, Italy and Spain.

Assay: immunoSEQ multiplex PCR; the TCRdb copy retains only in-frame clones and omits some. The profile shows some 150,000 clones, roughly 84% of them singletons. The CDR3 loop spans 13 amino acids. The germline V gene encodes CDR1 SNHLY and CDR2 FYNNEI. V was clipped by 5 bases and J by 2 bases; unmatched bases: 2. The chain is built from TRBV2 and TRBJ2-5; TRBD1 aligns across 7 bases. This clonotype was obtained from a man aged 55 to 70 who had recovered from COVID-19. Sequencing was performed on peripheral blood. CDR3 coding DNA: TGTGCCAGCAGTAGGGACAGACAAGAGACCCAGTACTTC. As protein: CASSRDRQETQYF.